This T cell receptor beta chain was captured in a study of blood T cells in healthy people across ages (dated by TCRdb to 2014 to 2015). Regarding the complete study: In model experiments, template switching captured roughly one uniquely barcoded TCR beta cDNA molecule for every two T cells. The study measured age-related changes in TCR beta repertoire diversity using deep sequencing normalized with unique cDNA molecular identifiers. The donors were divided into four age groups: young (average approximately 17 years), middle-aged (about 39), aged (62) and long-lived (roughly 82). To avoid experimental bias, donors of different ages were spread randomly across the sequencing lanes. The study analyzed two additional independent replicas of 1 million unique cDNA reads from the same blood draw for two donors, one aged 18 to 30 and one aged 80 or older. Study-wide conclusions, independent of this receptor: Estimates of total diversity based on one million sequenced T cells were considered lower bounds and underestimates. Compared with the aged group, the long-lived group had more naive CD4+ T cells, fewer expanded clones and increased TCR diversity, suggesting age selection. Observed TCR beta diversity correlated strongly with the percentage of naive T cells measured by flow cytometry. The CMV infection status of donors was not known, potentially confounding age-related changes in expanded clonotypes. As age increased, observed TCR beta diversity per million T cells dropped in a roughly linear way, and a significant reduction was already evident by age about 40. Bulk unsorted PBMC profiling prevented conclusive comparison of naive and antigen-experienced compartments.

This clonotype was seen at least ten times. Its binding antigen is unknown. Base qualities are not recorded, but no much larger clone differs from it by a single base. Library generation was performed with 5' RACE. The sequencer was an Illumina HiSeq 2500. The second PCR ran for about 6 to 11 cycles and used a J-beta primer mix along with a sample-barcoded 5' primer. A template-switch 5' adaptor carrying 12 random nucleotides introduced a unique molecular identifier onto each TCR beta cDNA molecule. Each sample yielded at least 3 million CDR3-containing paired-end reads. First-strand cDNA was synthesized from all RNA with the Mint cDNA synthesis kit, primed by a TRBC-specific oligonucleotide. All cDNA was treated with uracil-DNA glycosylase and then went through a first 18-cycle PCR with the universal primers M1SS and BC2_uni_R. As for the original processing: Normalization of each sample was performed by random selection of 1 million high-quality reads, each carrying a distinct molecular identifier. Instead of being binned into consensus sequences, reads with shared molecular identifiers were discarded. CDR3 identification, clonotype clustering and error correction used MiTCR with a Q25 quality threshold and the strictest error-elimination algorithm. A nonparametric unseen species model using Euler transformation provided a lower-bound estimate of total TCR beta diversity. TCRdb reprocessed the public reads (quality trimming at Q25 with fastp, clone calling with MiXCR) and kept in-frame beta chains. Every CDR3 protein is listed once, alongside the most common genes and DNA of its rows. The V and J calls reflect TCRdb's pipeline rather than the authors' work. In all, the sample holds fewer than 800,000 distinct CDR3 sequences, and roughly 30% of those were seen once. The ten biggest clones cover less than 20% of the sample.

Systemically healthy Caucasian individuals from Russia, around 39 in total and aged roughly 6 to 95 years, were included as donors. Around 10 milliliters of peripheral blood were collected from each donor into EDTA-treated Vacutainer tubes. Ficoll-Paque density-gradient centrifugation was used to isolate PBMCs, with at least 6.5 million per sample. Trizol reagent was used to extract total RNA from the PBMCs, yielding at least 5 micrograms per sample. For every donor, flow cytometry on a PBMC aliquot measured the percentage of naive CD45RAhigh/CD27high T cells. Via the germline V gene (reference sequence), CDR1 is LNHNV and CDR2 YYDKDF. The CDR3 sequence holds 14 residues, the cysteine and phenylalanine included. The retained sequence is limited to the CDR3, 42 bases, with the frame set at the first base. A distance of 10 bases separates the germline ends of V and J, which lose 0 bases and 4 bases respectively.

This sequence originates from a woman of 80 years or more in good health. Donor details come from another sample of the same person, matched by shared clones. The chain is made from TRBV15 and TRBJ2-7; the D gene is perhaps TRBD1, on 5 matching bases. What was sequenced was blood. The nucleotides are TGTGCCACCAGCAGAGAACAGGTCGGGTACGAGCAGTACTTC. Translated, it reads CATSREQVGYEQYF.